The 30 T cell receptor beta chains reported below all come from one sample, sequenced in a study of blood T cell repertoires in COVID-19. TCRdb keeps only in-frame clones here, not all; method: immunoSEQ multiplex PCR. The sample has approximately 70,000 clones, approximately 90% seen once. The specimen was peripheral blood. These receptor sequences come from a woman aged 18-30 years with acute or convalescent COVID-19.

The chain is built from TRBV30 and TRBJ1-6, with 8 bases aligning to TRBD1. There are 14 residues in the CDR3. Per the germline V gene, CDR1 is GTSNPN and CDR2 is SVGIG (reference sequence). The V segment lost 5 bases and the J segment 6 bases; nucleotides outside the gene matches: 6. CDR3 protein: CAWSSGQVNSPLHF. CDR3 nucleotides: TGTGCCTGGTCGTCGGGACAGGTTAATTCACCCCTCCACTTT.

This clone was detected a few times. The chain joins TRBV7-9 to TRBJ2-3; D is perhaps TRBD2 (5 bases). The CDR3 has 15 residues. The ends were cut back, 5 bases at V and 3 bases at J, with 15 bases in the middle. Looked up from germline, CDR1 is SEHNR and CDR2 is FQNEAQ (reference sequence). The CDR3 sequence: CASSPRLEVTDTQYF. The CDR3 coding sequence is TGTGCCAGCAGCCCTCGCCTGGAGGTAACAGATACGCAGTATTTT. Full variable domain (outside the CDR3, taken from reference TRBV7-9 and TRBJ2-3): DTGVSQNPRHKITKRGQNVTFRCDPISEHNRLYWYRQTLGQGPEFLTYFQNEAQLEKSRLLSDRFSAERPKGSFSTLEIQRTEQGDSAMYLCASSPRLEVTDTQYFGPGTRLTVL.

The rearrangement joins TRBV2 to TRBJ1-2, with TRBD1 identical over 7 bases. This CDR3 is 13 amino acids long. Germline V gene data show CDR1 as SNHLY and CDR2 as FYNNEI. V lost 11 bases to trimming and J lost 8 bases; unmatched junction nucleotides: 14. The CDR3 is CAGGTDPALGYTF. CDR3 DNA sequence: TGTGCCGGGGGGACAGACCCCGCTTTGGGCTACACCTTC.

This sequence joins TRBV5-1 and TRBJ1-2; 10 positions match TRBD1. Germline values: CDR1 SGHRS, CDR2 YFSETQ. This CDR3 has 14 residues. Unmatched junction bases numbered 6, after V lost 5 bases and J lost 5 bases. Written as DNA, the CDR3 is TGCGCCAGCAGTCTTTGGGACAGGGGATATGGCTACACCTTC. Amino acids: CASSLWDRGYGYTF.

The genes are TRBV6-6 and TRBJ2-1; TRBD2 aligns across 10 bases. Germline V gene data show CDR1 as MNHNY and CDR2 as SVGAGI (reference sequence). The CDR3 consists of 14 residues. V lost 3 bases to trimming and J lost 8 bases; unmatched junction nucleotides: 4. The CDR3 loop reads CASSYGLAGDEQFF. In nucleotides, the CDR3 is TGTGCCAGCAGTTATGGCCTAGCGGGAGATGAGCAGTTCTTC.

As DNA, the CDR3 is TGTGCCAGCTCATTATCCGGGACGAACACCGGGGAGCTGTTTTTT. This encodes CASSLSGTNTGELFF. V is TRBV19 and J is TRBJ2-2; a possible D gene is TRBD2 (5 bases). CDR3 size: 15 residues. Germline V CDR1 and CDR2: LNHDA, SQIVND (reference sequence). Trimming removed 9 bases from V and 0 bases from J, with 14 bases in between.

The V call is TRBV15, the J call TRBJ1-1, with 7 bases aligning to TRBD1. The trim removed 1 base at V and 4 bases at J, leaving 12 bases unmatched. CDR3 size: 17 residues. Germline CDR1 and CDR2: LNHNV and YYDKDF (reference sequence). CDR3 coding DNA: TGTGCCACCAGCAGAGCAGTGTTGAGGGGGCATGGCACTGAAGCTTTCTTT. It encodes CATSRAVLRGHGTEAFF.

The chain links TRBV28 to TRBJ1-2, with 10 bases fitting TRBD1. J gave up 7 bases and V 2 bases, and 13 bases lay outside the gene matches. Germline loops: CDR1 MDHEN, CDR2 SYDVKM. This CDR3 contains 17 residues. CDR3 sequence reads: CASSLTGQGKIHRGYTF. Here the CDR3 DNA reads TGTGCCAGCAGTTTAACGGGACAGGGGAAAATCCATCGTGGCTACACCTTC.

The chain couples TRBV27 to TRBJ2-7; the D gene is possibly TRBD1 (5 bases). Germline assignment: CDR1 MNHEY and CDR2 SMNVEV (reference sequence). The V end was cut by 6 bases, the J end by 4 bases, with 13 bases between. The CDR3 totals 13 residues. This CDR3 is CASRQLDNYEQYF. The CDR3 DNA follows: TGTGCCAGCAGGCAATTGGACAATTACGAGCAGTACTTC.

J is TRBJ2-3 and V is TRBV7-8; D is possibly TRBD1 (6 bases). CDR1 SGHVS and CDR2 FQNEAQ come from the germline V gene. This CDR3 has 12 amino acids. With 5 bases removed from V and 5 bases from J, the gap between germline ends came to 8 bases. The CDR3 spells CASSQGIDTQYF. The DNA of the CDR3 is TGTGCCAGCAGCCAGGGGATAGATACGCAGTATTTT. Complete variable domain (other parts from reference TRBV7-8 and TRBJ2-3): GAGVSQSPRYKVAKRGQDVALRCDPISGHVSLFWYQQALGQGPEFLTYFQNEAQLDKSGLPSDRFFAERPEGSVSTLKIQRTQQEDSAVYLCASSQGIDTQYFGPGTRLTVL.

This rearrangement joins TRBV2 to TRBJ2-5, with 9 bases fitting TRBD1. After removal of 4 bases from V and 0 bases from J, the junction contained 0 bases not matched to a gene. The CDR3 contains 14 residues. Germline-derived CDR1 and CDR2 are SNHLY and FYNNEI. The CDR3 DNA sequence: TGTGCCAGCAGTGGACAGGGGGACCAAGAGACCCAGTACTTC. Protein product: CASSGQGDQETQYF.

The count of this clone is one. The chain is built from TRBV15 and TRBJ2-1; 9 positions agree with TRBD2. The CDR3 is 16 amino acids. The J segment lost 4 bases and the V segment lost 3 bases, leaving 7 bases of the junction unmatched. The V gene's germline CDR1 is LNHNV and CDR2 YYDKDF (reference sequence). The CDR3 DNA follows: TGTGCCACCAGCAGGAATAGCGGGAGAACTTACAATGAGCAGTTCTTC. Protein sequence: CATSRNSGRTYNEQFF.

A single count supports this clone. The chain has TRBV6-1 and TRBJ2-5, with TRBD1 as a possible D gene (6 bases). The CDR3 is made up of 15 amino acids. Germline V lookup: CDR1 MNHNS, CDR2 SASEGT. The germline V and J ends were trimmed by 3 bases and 1 base, with 12 bases remaining between them. This chain's CDR3 is CASSDLPDSQETQYF. CDR3 sequence (DNA): TGTGCCAGCAGTGACCTCCCGGACAGCCAAGAGACCCAGTACTTC.

V is TRBV30 and J is TRBJ1-2; 7 nucleotides line up with TRBD1. CDR3 length equals 13 residues. Trimming took 3 bases from V and 3 from J; bases not matched to a gene: 4. In germline, CDR1 is GTSNPN, CDR2 SVGIG (reference sequence). In DNA, the CDR3 is TGTGCCTGGAGGACAGGGAGGTACTATGGCTACACCTTC. It specifies CAWRTGRYYGYTF.

The chain employs TRBV5-1 and TRBJ1-2; no reliable D call. Germline V gives CDR1 SGHRS, CDR2 YFSETQ. The CDR3 runs to 13 residues. The V and J ends lost 0 bases and 5 bases respectively, with 8 bases between them. Written as DNA, the CDR3 is TGCGCCAGCAGCTTGGAGCCTCGATATGGCTACACCTTC. Translation gives CASSLEPRYGYTF.

The chain employs TRBV28 and TRBJ1-3; D is undetermined. Germline V gives CDR1 MDHEN, CDR2 SYDVKM. V lost 1 base and J 0 bases, leaving 13 bases between the germline ends. The CDR3 extends over 17 amino acids. The CDR3 loop is CASSLSGFPSSGNTIYF. In nucleotides, the CDR3 is TGTGCCAGCAGTTTATCAGGATTCCCATCCTCTGGAAACACCATATATTTT.

The chain recombines TRBV15 with TRBJ2-5; the D is unclear. The germline V and J ends were trimmed by 3 bases and 2 bases, with 7 bases remaining between them. Germline V gives CDR1 LNHNV, CDR2 YYDKDF (reference sequence). The CDR3 extends over 13 amino acids. CDR3 protein: CATSRAPQETQYF. As DNA, the CDR3 is TGTGCCACCAGCAGGGCTCCGCAAGAGACCCAGTACTTC.

The J gene is TRBJ1-1, the V gene TRBV7-2, with a possible D match to TRBD1 (6 bases). The CDR3 loop spans 16 amino acids. Trimming cost V 1 base and J 1 base, with 13 bases left between them. The V gene's germline CDR1 is SGHTA and CDR2 FQGNSA. CDR3 region: CASSLGGEGENTEAFF. CDR3 bases: TGTGCCAGCAGCTTAGGCGGTGAGGGGGAGAACACTGAAGCTTTCTTT.

This chain links TRBV21-1 with TRBJ2-1; the DNA was not compared with TRBD2, the D call given in the table. TRBV21-1 is described as a pseudogene. The CDR3 contains 10 residues. The CDR3 protein is CGPGVGEQFF. The DNA for the CDR3 is TGTGGCCCGGGAGTGGGTGAGCAGTTCTTC.

This sequence joins TRBV7-9 and TRBJ1-2; 9 bases agree with TRBD1. Germline V lookup: CDR1 SEHNR, CDR2 FQNEAQ (reference sequence). The CDR3 consists of 16 residues. Trimming took 5 bases from V and 7 from J; bases not matched to a gene: 14. CDR3 sequence: CASSRAGAGTGLGYTF. Here the CDR3 DNA reads TGTGCCAGCAGCAGAGCAGGGGCCGGGACAGGGCTTGGCTACACCTTC.

V and J are TRBV28 and TRBJ1-2, with D perhaps TRBD1 (6 bases). CDR1 and CDR2 (germline): MDHEN, SYDVKM. The V gene lost 3 bases and the J gene lost 9 bases, with 14 bases spanning the gap. The CDR3 totals 13 residues. This CDR3 reads CASSFGPGQSYTF. As DNA, the CDR3 is TGTGCCAGCAGTTTTGGGCCGGGACAAAGCTACACCTTC.

The J gene is TRBJ2-7, the V gene TRBV3-1 (or the pseudogene TRBV3-2), with D uncertain. CDR3 length: 15 residues. V was shortened by 0 bases and J by 5 bases, with 14 bases between the two germline ends. Germline V CDR1 and CDR2: LGHDT, YNNKEL (reference sequence). The CDR3 region has the DNA TGTGCCAGCAGCCAAGAGTACCGGGTTATCGACGAGCAGTACTTC. Residues: CASSQEYRVIDEQYF.

CDR3 residues: CASSLGTVPDTEAFF. The CDR3 DNA follows: TGTGCCAGCAGCTTAGGTACCGTACCGGACACTGAAGCTTTCTTT. V usage is TRBV11-2 and J usage is TRBJ1-1; D unresolved. Trimming removed 1 base at V and 3 bases at J, with 12 bases between. This CDR3 has 15 residues. Germline-derived CDR1 and CDR2 are SGHAT and FQNNGV.

The rearrangement links TRBV29-1 to TRBJ2-1; tentative D call: TRBD2 (5 bases). The CDR3 is 14 residues long. Trimming shortened V by 2 bases and J by 6 bases, and 14 bases separated the two germline ends. From germline, CDR1 is SQVTM and CDR2 ANQGSEA. For the CDR3, the DNA is TGCAGCGTTGAACAGGCTAGTCGGGGCAATGAGCAGTTCTTC. Its translation is CSVEQASRGNEQFF.

The V call is TRBV2, the J call TRBJ1-2; a possible D gene is TRBD1 (5 bases). The CDR3 runs to 17 residues. Trimming removed 5 bases from V and 2 bases from J, with 21 bases in between. Germline CDR1 is SNHLY and CDR2 is FYNNEI. CDR3 coding DNA: TGTGCCAGCAGTATCCGGGACTCTCCCGGTCCAAACTATGGCTACACCTTC. The encoded protein is CASSIRDSPGPNYGYTF. Based on the CDR3 plus reference TRBV2 and TRBJ1-2, the full variable domain is EPEVTQTPSHQVTQMGQEVILRCVPISNHLYFYWYRQILGQKVEFLVSFYNNEISEKSEIFDDQFSVERPDGSNFTLKIRSTKLEDSAMYFCASSIRDSPGPNYGYTFGSGTRLTVV.

The CDR3 protein is CATSRRGGGQPQHF. The CDR3 DNA follows: TGTGCCACCAGCAGAAGGGGAGGGGGGCAGCCCCAGCATTTT. V and J are TRBV15 and TRBJ1-5, with a possible D match to TRBD1 (6 bases). This CDR3 is built from 14 residues. CDR1 and CDR2 from the germline V gene are LNHNV and YYDKDF (reference sequence). Trimming shortened V by 2 bases and J by 7 bases, and 12 bases separated the two germline ends.

The chain links TRBV7-2 to TRBJ1-5, with a weak D call TRBD1 (6 bases). The CDR3 is made up of 16 amino acids. Germline CDR1 reads SGHTA; CDR2 reads FQGNSA. The V end lost 2 bases, the J end lost 3 bases, and 14 bases lay between the germline ends. DNA of the CDR3: TGTGCCAGCAGCTTATCGATCGGACAGACCAATCAGCCCCAGCATTTT. This sequence encodes CASSLSIGQTNQPQHF.

The V call is TRBV6-6, the J call TRBJ2-7; no clear D gene. Trimming took 0 bases from V and 1 from J, leaving 4 bases between them. The CDR3 loop spans 13 amino acids. Looked up from germline, CDR1 is MNHNY and CDR2 is SVGAGI (reference sequence). In DNA, the CDR3 is TGTGCCAGCAGTTACTCCGAGTCCTACGAGCAGTACTTC. It yields the protein CASSYSESYEQYF.

The sample holds a few counts of this clone. The chain uses TRBV28 and TRBJ1-5, with 8 bases fitting TRBD1. The CDR3 is 14 residues long. V gave up 5 bases and J gave up 11 bases; unmatched junction bases: 11. Germline V gene lookup returns CDR1 MDHEN and CDR2 SYDVKM. CDR3 nucleotide sequence: TGTGCCAGCAGTCCGGACAGGGCCTTGAAGACCCAGCATTTT. Residues: CASSPDRALKTQHF.

This sequence joins TRBV3-1 (or the pseudogene TRBV3-2) and TRBJ2-3; 7 nucleotides agree with TRBD1. Germline V lookup: CDR1 LGHDT, CDR2 YNNKEL (reference sequence). This CDR3 has 14 residues. Unmatched junction bases numbered 4, after V lost 7 bases and J lost 0 bases. CDR3 in amino acids: CASTGTASTDTQYF. The CDR3 coding sequence is TGTGCCAGCACCGGGACAGCAAGCACAGATACGCAGTATTTT.